Shown below are 2 T cell receptor beta chains from a single sample sequenced in a study of blood T cells in healthy people across ages. A second PCR, run for about 7 to 11 cycles, used a sample-barcoded 5' primer plus a J-beta primer mix. TCRdb re-called the 5' RACE reads with MiXCR, one entry per CDR3 protein. The sample includes 750,000 to 850,000 distinct CDR3 sequences, approximately 25% of them seen just once. In addition, the sample was reused for a study of T cells of mothers and their children.

Sequencing was carried out using blood. These receptors all come from a boy between 10 and 17 years old in good health.

V is TRBV2 and J is TRBJ2-7; a weak D match, TRBD1 (6 bases). The germline V gene has CDR1 SNHLY and CDR2 FYNNEI. V was clipped by 7 bases and J by 6 bases, with 16 bases between them. The CDR3 extends over 13 amino acids. Written as DNA, the CDR3 is TGTGCCAGCACTCCGAACAGGGTTAGCGAGCAGTACTTC. Translation: CASTPNRVSEQYF.

The chain joins TRBV20-1 to TRBJ2-7; 8 bases match TRBD1. The V gene's germline CDR1 is DFQATT and CDR2 SNEGSKA (reference sequence). The CDR3 runs to 14 residues. Unmatched junction bases numbered 6, after V lost 5 bases and J lost 0 bases. The CDR3 reads CSAGQGGGSYEQYF. As DNA, the CDR3 is TGCAGTGCTGGACAGGGAGGAGGCTCCTACGAGCAGTACTTC.